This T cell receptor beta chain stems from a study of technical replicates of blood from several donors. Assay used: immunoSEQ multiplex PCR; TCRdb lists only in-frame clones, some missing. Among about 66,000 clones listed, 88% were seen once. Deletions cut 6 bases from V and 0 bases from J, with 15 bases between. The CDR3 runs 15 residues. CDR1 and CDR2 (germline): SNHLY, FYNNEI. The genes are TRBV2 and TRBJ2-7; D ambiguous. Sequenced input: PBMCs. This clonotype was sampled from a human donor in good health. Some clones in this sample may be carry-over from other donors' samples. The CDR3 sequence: CASSRIEAFSYEQYF. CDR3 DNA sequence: TGTGCCAGCAGCCGCATAGAGGCTTTCTCCTACGAGCAGTACTTC.